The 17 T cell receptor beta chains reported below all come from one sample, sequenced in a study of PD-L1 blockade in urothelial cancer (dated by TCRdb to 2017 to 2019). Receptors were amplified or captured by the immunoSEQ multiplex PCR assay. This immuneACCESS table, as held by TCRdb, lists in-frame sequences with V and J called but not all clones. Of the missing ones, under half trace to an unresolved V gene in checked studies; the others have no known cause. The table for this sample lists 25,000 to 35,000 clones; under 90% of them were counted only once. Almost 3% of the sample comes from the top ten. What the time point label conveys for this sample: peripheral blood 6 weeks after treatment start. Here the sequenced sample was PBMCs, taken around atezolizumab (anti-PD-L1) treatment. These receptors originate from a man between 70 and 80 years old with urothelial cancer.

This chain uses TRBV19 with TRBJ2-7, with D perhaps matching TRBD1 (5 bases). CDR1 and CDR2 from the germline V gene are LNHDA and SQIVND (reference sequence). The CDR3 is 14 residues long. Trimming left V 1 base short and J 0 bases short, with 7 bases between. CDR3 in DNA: TGTGCCAGTAGTATAGGGGGCAGCTCCTACGAGCAGTACTTC. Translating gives CASSIGGSSYEQYF.

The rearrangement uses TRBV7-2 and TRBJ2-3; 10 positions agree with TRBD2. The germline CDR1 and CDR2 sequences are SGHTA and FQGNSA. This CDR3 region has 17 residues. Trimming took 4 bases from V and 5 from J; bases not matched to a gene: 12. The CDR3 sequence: CASSSPFTSGAVDTQYF. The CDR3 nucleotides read TGTGCCAGCAGCTCCCCGTTTACTAGCGGGGCGGTAGATACGCAGTATTTT.

The CDR3 spells CASSTGQTNEKLFF. The CDR3, as DNA: TGTGCCAGCAGCACAGGACAGACTAATGAAAAACTGTTTTTT. The J gene is TRBJ1-4, the V gene TRBV7-9; TRBD1 is a possible D gene (6 bases). Germline V gives CDR1 SEHNR, CDR2 FQNEAQ (reference sequence). The CDR3 covers 14 residues. Trimming took 5 bases from V and 2 from J, leaving 9 bases between them. Full variable domain (rest looked up from reference TRBV7-9 and TRBJ1-4): DTGVSQNPRHKITKRGQNVTFRCDPISEHNRLYWYRQTLGQGPEFLTYFQNEAQLEKSRLLSDRFSAERPKGSFSTLEIQRTEQGDSAMYLCASSTGQTNEKLFFGSGTQLSVL.

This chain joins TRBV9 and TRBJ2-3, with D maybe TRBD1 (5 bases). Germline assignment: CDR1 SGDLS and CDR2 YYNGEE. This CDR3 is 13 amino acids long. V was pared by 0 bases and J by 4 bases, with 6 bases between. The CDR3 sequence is CASSVAGSDTQYF. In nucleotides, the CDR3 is TGTGCCAGCAGCGTAGCAGGGTCAGATACGCAGTATTTT.

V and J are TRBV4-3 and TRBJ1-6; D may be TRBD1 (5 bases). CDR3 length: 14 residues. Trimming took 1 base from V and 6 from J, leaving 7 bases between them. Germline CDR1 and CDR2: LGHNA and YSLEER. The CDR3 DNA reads TGCGCCAGCAGCCAAGTGACAGCTAATTCACCCCTCCACTTT. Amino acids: CASSQVTANSPLHF.

The chain's CDR3 is CASSPPDPERNQPQHF. For the CDR3, the DNA is TGTGCCAGCAGTCCCCCTGATCCCGAGCGCAATCAGCCCCAGCATTTT. The rearrangement links TRBV28 to TRBJ1-5, with D unclear. V was trimmed by 5 bases and J by 2 bases, leaving 16 bases between them. Germline CDR1 is MDHEN and CDR2 is SYDVKM. This CDR3 comprises 16 residues.

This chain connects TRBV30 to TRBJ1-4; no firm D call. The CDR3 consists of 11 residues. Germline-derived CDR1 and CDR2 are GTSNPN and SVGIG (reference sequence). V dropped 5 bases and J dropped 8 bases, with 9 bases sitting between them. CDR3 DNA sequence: TGTGCCTGGGGCAGAACGGAAAAACTGTTTTTT. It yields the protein CAWGRTEKLFF.

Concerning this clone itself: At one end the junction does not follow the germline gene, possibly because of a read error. The CDR3 is CASSTSQGASHEQYF. DNA of the CDR3: TGCGCCAGCAGCACCTCACAGGGGGCCTCCCACGAGCAGTACTTC. The chain links TRBV5-1 to TRBJ2-7, with 9 bases identical to TRBD1. CDR1 SGHRS and CDR2 YFSETQ come from the germline V gene. This CDR3 region has 15 residues. Drawing the rest from reference TRBV5-1 and TRBJ2-7, the complete variable domain is KAGVTQTPRYLIKTRGQQVTLSCSPISGHRSVSWYQQTPGQGLQFLFEYFSETQRNKGNFPGRFSGRQFSNSRSEMNVSTLELGDSALYLCASSTSQGASHEQYFGPGTRLTVT.

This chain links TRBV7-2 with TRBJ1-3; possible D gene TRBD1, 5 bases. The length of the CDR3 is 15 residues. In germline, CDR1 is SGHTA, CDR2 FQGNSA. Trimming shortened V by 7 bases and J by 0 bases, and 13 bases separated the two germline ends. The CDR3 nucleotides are TGTGCCAGCACCCTGGACAATGGCTCTGGAAACACCATATATTTT. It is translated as CASTLDNGSGNTIYF.

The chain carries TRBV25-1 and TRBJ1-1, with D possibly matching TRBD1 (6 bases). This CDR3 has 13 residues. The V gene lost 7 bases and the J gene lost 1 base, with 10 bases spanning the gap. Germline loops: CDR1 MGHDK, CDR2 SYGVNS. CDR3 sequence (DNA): TGTGCCAGCACGCAGGGGCAGAACACTGAAGCTTTCTTT. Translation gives CASTQGQNTEAFF.

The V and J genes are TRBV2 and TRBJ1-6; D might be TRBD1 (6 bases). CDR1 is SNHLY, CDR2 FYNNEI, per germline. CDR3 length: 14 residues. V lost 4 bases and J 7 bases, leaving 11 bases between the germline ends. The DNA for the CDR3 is TGTGCCAGCAGTGGACAGGCAGCGAATTCACCCCTCCACTTT. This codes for CASSGQAANSPLHF.

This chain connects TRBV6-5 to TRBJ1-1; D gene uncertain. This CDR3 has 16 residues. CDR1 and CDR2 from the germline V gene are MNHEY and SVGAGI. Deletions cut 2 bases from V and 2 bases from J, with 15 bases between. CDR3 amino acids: CASSYTPAGINTEAFF. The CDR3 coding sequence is TGTGCCAGCAGTTACACCCCCGCGGGGATAAACACTGAAGCTTTCTTT.

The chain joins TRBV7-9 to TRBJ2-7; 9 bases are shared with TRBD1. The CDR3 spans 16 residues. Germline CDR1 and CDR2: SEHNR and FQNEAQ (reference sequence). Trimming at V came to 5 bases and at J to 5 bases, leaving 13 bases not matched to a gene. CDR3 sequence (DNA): TGTGCCAGCAGCCCCTTGGTGGGACAGGGTCCCCACGAGCAGTACTTC. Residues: CASSPLVGQGPHEQYF.

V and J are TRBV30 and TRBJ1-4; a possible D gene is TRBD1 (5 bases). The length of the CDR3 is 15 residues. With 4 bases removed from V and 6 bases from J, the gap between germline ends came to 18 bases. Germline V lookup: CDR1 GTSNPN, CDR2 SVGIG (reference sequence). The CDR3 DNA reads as TGTGCCTGGAACACCGGACATTTCAGTGATGAAAAACTGTTTTTT. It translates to CAWNTGHFSDEKLFF.

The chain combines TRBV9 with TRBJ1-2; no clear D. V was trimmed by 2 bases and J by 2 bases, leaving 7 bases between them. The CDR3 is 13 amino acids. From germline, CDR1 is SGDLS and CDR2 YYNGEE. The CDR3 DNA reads TGTGCCAGCAGCGTCGCGGCGAACTATGGCTACACCTTC. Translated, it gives CASSVAANYGYTF. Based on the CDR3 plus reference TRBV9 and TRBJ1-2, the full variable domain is DSGVTQTPKHLITATGQRVTLRCSPRSGDLSVYWYQQSLDQGLQFLIQYYNGEERAKGNILERFSAQQFPDLHSELNLSSLELGDSALYFCASSVAANYGYTFGSGTRLTVV.

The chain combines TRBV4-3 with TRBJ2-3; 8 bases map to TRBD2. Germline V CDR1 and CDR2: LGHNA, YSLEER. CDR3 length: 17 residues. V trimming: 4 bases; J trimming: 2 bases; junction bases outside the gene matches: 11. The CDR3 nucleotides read TGCGCCAGCAGCCCCGTGCCGGGAGGGCGGAACACAGATACGCAGTATTTT. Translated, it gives CASSPVPGGRNTDTQYF.

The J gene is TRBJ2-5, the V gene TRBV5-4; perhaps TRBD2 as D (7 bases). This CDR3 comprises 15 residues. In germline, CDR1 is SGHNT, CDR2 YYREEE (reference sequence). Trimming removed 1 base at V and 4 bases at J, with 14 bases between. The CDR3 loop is CASSLSGGAAETQYF. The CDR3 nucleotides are TGTGCCAGCAGCTTGAGTGGGGGGGCGGCAGAGACCCAGTACTTC.